Reported below is one TCR beta chain. The V and J ends lost 3 bases and 7 bases respectively, with 16 bases between them. The germline gives CDR1 SEHNR, CDR2 FQNEAQ (reference sequence). The CDR3 runs to 14 residues. Profiled with immunoSEQ multiplex PCR; TCRdb holds only in-frame clones, not every one. The sample yields roughly 300,000 clones, 80% to 90% seen once. These data belong to a study of blood T cell repertoires in COVID-19. Turning to the study itself: There were acute and convalescent COVID-19 samples, and they came from the United States, Italy and Spain. T cells, B-cell-depleted T cells, or PBMCs provided the cDNA or gDNA that served as material.

This study enrolled people aged about 18 to 100 from around 25 US geographic areas. The source of this sequence is a woman aged 40 to 50 with acute COVID-19. Source material: PBMCs or T cells enriched from blood (not recorded which). The V and J genes are TRBV7-9 and TRBJ2-7; D remains ambiguous. In DNA, the CDR3 is TGTGCCAGCAGCTTCTTCCCTCTCGATCAGGAGCAGTACTTC. Its translation is CASSFFPLDQEQYF.